What follows describes a single TCR beta chain. No cognate antigen has been identified for it. Per-base quality was not reported, and no clone a single base away is much larger than it. The data were obtained in a study of control samples from healthy donors and cancer patients (dated by TCRdb to 2020 to 2022). Libraries came from the immunoSEQ multiplex PCR assay. TCRdb carries this immuneACCESS record with in-frame sequences only. Its versions omit some clonotypes, under half of them owing to an unresolved V gene in the studies checked, with the rest unexplained. The sample table holds 100,000 to 150,000 clones, of which around nine tenths were seen once. The ten largest clones take up roughly 3.4% of the sample. From the cysteine up to the phenylalanine, the CDR3 has a length of 17 residues. Solely the CDR3 DNA is kept, with 51 bases framed from the first base. V has 6 bases trimmed and J has 11 bases trimmed; junction bases matching no gene number 16. Based on the germline V gene (reference sequence), the CDR1 and CDR2 sequences are MNHEY and SMNVEV.

The specimen sequenced was blood. The sequence derives from a man in his fifties or sixties in good health. The V and J segments used are TRBV27 and TRBJ2-3, and TRBD2 aligns with 14 junction nucleotides. The CDR3 reads CASRIGTSGGAGDGQYF. The sequence in DNA is TGTGCCAGCAGGATCGGGACTAGCGGGGGCGCCGGGGATGGGCAGTATTTT.